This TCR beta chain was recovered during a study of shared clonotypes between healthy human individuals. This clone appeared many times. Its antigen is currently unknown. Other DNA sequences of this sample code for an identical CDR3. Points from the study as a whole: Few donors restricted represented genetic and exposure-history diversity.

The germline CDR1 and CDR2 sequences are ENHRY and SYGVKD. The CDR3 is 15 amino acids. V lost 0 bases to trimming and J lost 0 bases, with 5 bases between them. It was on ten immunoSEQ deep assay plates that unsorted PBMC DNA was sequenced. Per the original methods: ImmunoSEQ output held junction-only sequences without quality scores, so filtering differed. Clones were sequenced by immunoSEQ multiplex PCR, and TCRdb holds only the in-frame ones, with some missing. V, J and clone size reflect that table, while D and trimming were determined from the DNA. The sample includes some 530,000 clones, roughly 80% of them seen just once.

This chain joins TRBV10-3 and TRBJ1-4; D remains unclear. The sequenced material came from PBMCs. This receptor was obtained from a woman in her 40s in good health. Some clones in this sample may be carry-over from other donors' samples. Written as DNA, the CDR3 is TGTGCCATCAGTGAGTCTGCGGCAACTAATGAAAAACTGTTTTTT. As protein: CAISESAATNEKLFF.